Here is one T cell receptor beta chain with its context. Antigen specificity is unknown. PCR used 60 Vbeta primers and 13 Jbeta primers. Clones were sequenced by immunoSEQ multiplex PCR, and TCRdb holds only the in-frame ones, with some missing. The sample has 170,000 or so clones, around three quarters seen once. The sample belongs to a study of cytomegalovirus exposure and HLA in healthy donors. Study outcomes and limitations: Investigators reported around 150 TCR beta chains as tied to cytomegalovirus.

Healthy bone marrow donors made up the donor group. Sequencing used PBMCs. This receptor was taken from a woman between 50 and 59 years old in good health and CMV-seropositive.

CDR3 residues: CASNNRAGANVLTF. The CDR3 region has the DNA TGTGCCAGTAACAACAGGGCAGGGGCCAACGTCCTGACTTTC. The V call is TRBV7-9, the J call TRBJ2-6, with D perhaps matching TRBD1 (6 bases). This CDR3 region has 14 residues. Germline assignment: CDR1 SEHNR and CDR2 FQNEAQ (reference sequence). The V end was cut by 9 bases, the J end by 4 bases, with 13 bases between. The full variable domain, in which reference TRBV7-9 and TRBJ2-6 provide the parts outside the CDR3, is DTGVSQNPRHKITKRGQNVTFRCDPISEHNRLYWYRQTLGQGPEFLTYFQNEAQLEKSRLLSDRFSAERPKGSFSTLEIQRTEQGDSAMYLCASNNRAGANVLTFGAGSRLTVL.